Below, 18 T cell receptor beta chains from the same sample are listed, as sequenced in a study of blood T cell repertoires in COVID-19. Measured with immunoSEQ multiplex PCR; TCRdb has only the in-frame clones, and not every one. Of roughly 76,000 clones listed, around 75% are singletons. Sequencing was carried out using peripheral blood. Receptors originate from a man between 70 and 80 years old with acute or convalescent COVID-19.

The CDR3 nucleotides are TGTGCCAGTAGTAAGGACTACTCCTACGAGCAGTACTTC. It codes for CASSKDYSYEQYF. V usage is TRBV19 and J usage is TRBJ2-7, with D tentatively TRBD2 (6 bases). The germline V gene has CDR1 LNHDA and CDR2 SQIVND (reference sequence). The CDR3 runs to 13 residues. Trimming took 4 bases from V and 0 from J, leaving 7 bases between them.

V gene TRBV19 combines with J gene TRBJ1-1; tentatively, D is TRBD1 (6 bases). Per the germline V gene, CDR1 is LNHDA and CDR2 is SQIVND (reference sequence). The CDR3 runs 19 residues. V lost 4 bases and J 3 bases, leaving 27 bases between the germline ends. The DNA of the CDR3 is TGTGCCAGTAGTACTCCCCGCGGGGGCAGGGGCAGGGACGACACTGAAGCTTTCTTT. This translates into CASSTPRGGRGRDDTEAFF.

For this clone: The junction departs from germline at one end; a sequencing error may be responsible. V usage is TRBV7-2 and J usage is TRBJ2-3; 8 bases line up with TRBD2. Germline V gene data show CDR1 as SGHTA and CDR2 as FQGNSA. The CDR3 totals 13 residues. CDR3 DNA: TGTGCCACCAGCCCTAGCGGGACAGATACGCAGTATTTT. It yields the protein CATSPSGTDTQYF.

This sequence joins TRBV5-4 and TRBJ1-3; 8 bases are a match to TRBD1. Germline V gives CDR1 SGHNT, CDR2 YYREEE (reference sequence). With 3 bases clipped from V and 4 bases from J, the junction kept 3 bases outside the gene matches. The CDR3 loop spans 14 amino acids. CDR3 sequence: CASSWQGAGNTIYF. CDR3 nucleotide sequence: TGTGCCAGCAGCTGGCAGGGGGCAGGAAACACCATATATTTT.

The table lists this clone with a count of one. The chain carries TRBV5-1 and TRBJ1-1; D might be TRBD1 (5 bases). Trimming took off 3 bases at V and 4 bases at J, with 10 bases between the two ends. Germline V gene sequence: CDR1 SGHRS, CDR2 YFSETQ. The CDR3 sequence is 13 residues long. CDR3 sequence reads: CASSSQGGTEAFF. DNA for the CDR3: TGCGCCAGCAGCTCCCAGGGTGGCACTGAAGCTTTCTTT. The full variable domain, its missing parts supplied by reference TRBV5-1 and TRBJ1-1, is KAGVTQTPRYLIKTRGQQVTLSCSPISGHRSVSWYQQTPGQGLQFLFEYFSETQRNKGNFPGRFSGRQFSNSRSEMNVSTLELGDSALYLCASSSQGGTEAFFGQGTRLTVV.

The DNA for the CDR3 is TGTGCCAGCAATACAGGGAGACCTAATGAAAAACTGTTTTTT. Its protein product is CASNTGRPNEKLFF. The gene calls are TRBV28 and TRBJ1-4; TRBD1 is a possible D gene (6 bases). The CDR3 loop spans 14 amino acids. The germline V gene encodes CDR1 MDHEN and CDR2 SYDVKM. The V end lost 7 bases, the J end lost 3 bases, and 12 bases lay between the germline ends.

The chain joins TRBV4-3 to TRBJ2-1, with 15 positions matching TRBD2. Germline loops: CDR1 LGHNA, CDR2 YSLEER. V lost 0 bases to trimming and J lost 8 bases; unmatched junction nucleotides: 8. The length of the CDR3 is 18 residues. For the CDR3, the DNA is TGCGCCAGCAGCCAAGATCTGGGACTAGCGGGAGGCGGCGATGAGCAGTTCTTC. It codes for CASSQDLGLAGGGDEQFF.

V and J are TRBV5-1 and TRBJ2-7, with 11 bases that match TRBD2. The CDR3 has 14 residues. V dropped 0 bases and J dropped 6; count of bases not matched to a gene: 2. The germline V gene encodes CDR1 SGHRS and CDR2 YFSETQ. CDR3 sequence reads: CASSLALAGGEQYF. As DNA, the CDR3 is TGCGCCAGCAGCTTGGCGCTAGCGGGAGGCGAGCAGTACTTC. The variable domain in full, completed from reference TRBV5-1 and TRBJ2-7, reads KAGVTQTPRYLIKTRGQQVTLSCSPISGHRSVSWYQQTPGQGLQFLFEYFSETQRNKGNFPGRFSGRQFSNSRSEMNVSTLELGDSALYLCASSLALAGGEQYFGPGTRLTVT.

The chain couples TRBV6-2 or TRBV6-3 to TRBJ1-2; 9 bases agree with TRBD1. There are 16 residues in the CDR3. The junction had 9 bases not matched to a gene; V was cut back by 2 bases and J by 5 bases. Germline V gene sequence: CDR1 MNHEY, CDR2 SVGEGT. As DNA, the CDR3 is TGTGCCAGCAGTTACCCTTCGACAGGGGGTTATTATGGCTACACCTTC. The encoded protein is CASSYPSTGGYYGYTF.

The chain uses TRBV5-1 and TRBJ1-1; 9 nucleotides agree with TRBD1. Germline V CDR1 and CDR2: SGHRS, YFSETQ. This CDR3 region has 15 residues. Trimming removed 4 bases from V and 1 base from J; junction bases left unmatched: 5. CDR3 in amino acids: CASSPWTGENTEAFF. Here the CDR3 DNA reads TGCGCCAGCAGCCCCTGGACAGGGGAGAACACTGAAGCTTTCTTT.

The J gene is TRBJ2-7, the V gene TRBV28; D is undetermined. Trimming removed 4 bases at V and 2 bases at J, with 15 bases between. CDR1 and CDR2 (germline): MDHEN, SYDVKM. The CDR3 is 15 amino acids. CDR3: CASSSARERPYEQYF. DNA of the CDR3: TGTGCCAGCAGTTCGGCGCGAGAGCGACCCTACGAGCAGTACTTC.

The rearrangement joins TRBV6-2 or TRBV6-3 to TRBJ2-3; TRBD1 matches 8 bases. Germline CDR1 and CDR2: MNHEY and SVGEGT. V lost 0 bases and J lost 2; bases outside the gene matches: 10. This CDR3 has 18 residues. CDR3 DNA: TGTGCCAGCAGTTACTCGACCCAGGGGGCATTTCCCACAGATACGCAGTATTTT. As protein: CASSYSTQGAFPTDTQYF.

In this sample, this clone turned up a few times. The CDR3 DNA is TGCGCCAGCAGCCCCGGGACAGGGATTGGCTCTGGGGCCAACGTCCTGACTTTC. Translated, it gives CASSPGTGIGSGANVLTF. The gene calls are TRBV10-1 and TRBJ2-6; 9 bases are shared with TRBD1. This CDR3 has 18 amino acids. The junction had 9 bases not matched to a gene; V was cut back by 6 bases and J by 0 bases. CDR1 is WNHNN, CDR2 SYGVQD, per germline (reference sequence).

The chain uses TRBV7-9 and TRBJ2-7, with D tentatively TRBD1 (6 bases). This CDR3 region has 14 residues. Trimming removed 5 bases from V and 0 bases from J, with 11 bases in between. Germline CDR1 reads SEHNR; CDR2 reads FQNEAQ (reference sequence). CDR3 coding DNA: TGTGCCAGCAGCCGACAGGATAGCTCCTACGAGCAGTACTTC. Protein sequence: CASSRQDSSYEQYF.

The CDR3 loop reads CASTAGQGAEAFF. CDR3 sequence (DNA): TGTGCCAGCACCGCCGGACAGGGAGCTGAAGCTTTCTTT. The chain is built from TRBV28 and TRBJ1-1, with 8 nucleotides matching TRBD1. The CDR3 runs 13 residues. CDR1 and CDR2 from the germline V gene are MDHEN and SYDVKM. The ends lost 7 bases at V and 6 bases at J; junction bases unmatched: 7.

The DNA for the CDR3 is TGTGCCGGCTCCGGGACAGGGGTCAGAAGGACCCAGTACTTC. This sequence encodes CAGSGTGVRRTQYF. The chain carries TRBV6-5 and TRBJ2-5; 10 nucleotides match TRBD1. With V trimmed by 11 bases and J by 7 bases, 13 bases remained unmatched. Germline CDR1 is MNHEY and CDR2 is SVGAGI. This CDR3 contains 14 residues.

The chain joins TRBV7-3 to TRBJ1-6, with a possible D match to TRBD1 (6 bases). The CDR3 runs 14 residues. Germline loops: CDR1 SGHTA, CDR2 FQGTGA. V was trimmed by 7 bases and J by 8 bases, leaving 15 bases between them. The CDR3, as DNA: TGTGCCAGCAAGGAGGGGGGGGGCGATTCACCCCTCCACTTT. Translating it yields CASKEGGGDSPLHF.

The rearrangement links TRBV11-2 to TRBJ1-3; no clear D gene. Germline lookup yields CDR1 SGHAT and CDR2 FQNNGV. V lost 2 bases, J lost 4 bases, and 12 bases lay in between. The CDR3 runs to 15 residues. The CDR3 bases are TGTGCCAGCAGCTTATTCCCCGCGGGGGGAAACACCATATATTTT. It encodes CASSLFPAGGNTIYF.